The entry below describes one TCR beta chain. This table comes from immunoSEQ multiplex PCR, and its TCRdb copy is limited to in-frame clones, with some not included. The data hold about 200,000 clones, with approximately 86% observed a single time. This entry belongs to a study of blood T cell repertoires in COVID-19. On the study more broadly: Sources were T cells, B-cell-depleted T cells, or PBMCs; the material itself was cDNA or gDNA.

The CDR3 sequence is 16 residues long. This clonotype was obtained from a woman aged 30 to 39 who had been exposed to COVID-19. The sequencing input was PBMCs or T cells enriched from blood (not recorded which). The chain uses TRBV21-1 and TRBJ2-4; no check of the table's D call, TRBD1, against the DNA was made. TRBV21-1 is a pseudogene. The CDR3 sequence is CASSGQGKGAKNIQYF. CDR3 coding DNA: TGTGCCAGCAGCGGACAGGGCAAGGGAGCCAAAAACATTCAGTACTTC.